A single sample is the source of the 15 T cell receptor beta chains below, sequenced in a study of blood T cell repertoires in COVID-19. Assay: immunoSEQ multiplex PCR; the TCRdb copy retains only in-frame clones and omits some. This sample has 70,000 or so clones, with about nine tenths found just once. The sequencing input was peripheral blood. These TCRs come from a woman older than 75 with active COVID-19.

The chain is built from TRBV6-5 and TRBJ1-6; 9 bases match TRBD1. Per the germline V gene, CDR1 is MNHEY and CDR2 is SVGAGI. This CDR3 is built from 14 residues. The V segment lost 7 bases and the J segment 8 bases; nucleotides outside the gene matches: 6. The CDR3 protein is CASNWDRADSPLHF. CDR3 in DNA: TGTGCCAGCAACTGGGACAGGGCCGATTCACCCCTCCACTTT.

V is TRBV5-6 and J is TRBJ2-3, with a weak D call TRBD1 (5 bases). The germline gives CDR1 SGHDT, CDR2 YYEEEE. The length of the CDR3 is 14 residues. The ends were cut back, 1 base at V and 2 bases at J, with 8 bases in the middle. The CDR3 is CASSLIGATDTQYF. DNA of the CDR3: TGTGCCAGCAGCTTGATTGGGGCCACAGATACGCAGTATTTT.

The chain links TRBV11-3 to TRBJ1-1; the D gene is possibly TRBD1 (5 bases). The CDR3 is 14 residues long. V lost 0 bases, J lost 5 bases, and 10 bases lay in between. Germline V gives CDR1 SGHNT, CDR2 YENEEA. CDR3 nucleotide sequence: TGTGCCAGCAGCTTAGAAGGGGCTGCAACTGAAGCTTTCTTT. Amino acids: CASSLEGAATEAFF.

V gene TRBV18 combines with J gene TRBJ2-1; 9 nucleotides match TRBD2. The CDR3 length is 14 residues. The J segment lost 9 bases and the V segment lost 3 bases, leaving 6 bases of the junction unmatched. Germline CDR1 reads KGHSH; CDR2 reads LQKENI. CDR3 amino acids: CASSPGLAQGEQFF. The CDR3, as DNA: TGTGCCAGCTCACCGGGACTAGCTCAAGGTGAGCAGTTCTTC.

The chain carries TRBV28 and TRBJ2-2; D gene uncertain. This CDR3 spans 13 amino acids. Between the trimmed V and J ends, which lost 10 bases and 3 bases, there was a span of 12 bases. CDR1 and CDR2 from the germline V gene are MDHEN and SYDVKM. Written as DNA, the CDR3 is TGTGCCACCGTACAGAAATACACCGGGGAGCTGTTTTTT. This sequence encodes CATVQKYTGELFF. Filled out from reference TRBV28 and TRBJ2-2, the complete variable domain reads DVKVTQSSRYLVKRTGEKVFLECVQDMDHENMFWYRQDPGLGLRLIYFSYDVKMKEKGDIPEGYSVSREKKERFSLILESASTNQTSMYLCATVQKYTGELFFGEGSRLTVL.

J is TRBJ2-7 and V is TRBV5-4, with TRBD2 as a possible D gene (5 bases). Germline assignment: CDR1 SGHNT and CDR2 YYREEE (reference sequence). Trimming cost V 4 bases and J 4 bases, with 6 bases left between them. The CDR3 extends over 11 amino acids. CDR3 region: CASSRGYEQYF. DNA for the CDR3: TGTGCCAGCAGCCGCGGGTACGAGCAGTACTTC.

The V call is TRBV9, the J call TRBJ2-6; 8 positions agree with TRBD1. V lost 3 bases to trimming and J lost 2 bases; unmatched junction nucleotides: 7. CDR3 length: 17 amino acids. Germline CDR1 reads SGDLS; CDR2 reads YYNGEE. The CDR3 bases are TGTGCCAGCAGCGATGACAGGGGTGGAGCTGGGGCCAACGTCCTGACTTTC. Translating gives CASSDDRGGAGANVLTF.

V and J are TRBV19 and TRBJ2-1; D possibly corresponds to TRBD1 (6 bases). The CDR3 extends over 14 amino acids. V lost 3 bases to trimming and J lost 4 bases, with 10 bases between them. Germline CDR1 LNHDA, CDR2 SQIVND (reference sequence). DNA of the CDR3: TGTGCCAGTAGTATCCTACAGGGATACAATGAGCAGTTCTTC. It specifies CASSILQGYNEQFF.

The J gene is TRBJ2-7, the V gene TRBV13; 13 positions match TRBD2. V lost 5 bases and J lost 4; bases outside the gene matches: 2. CDR1 PRHDT and CDR2 FYEKMQ come from the germline V gene (reference sequence). The CDR3 is made up of 14 amino acids. The CDR3 region has the DNA TGTGCCAGCAGCCTGGGACTAGCGGGATACGAGCAGTACTTC. Its protein product is CASSLGLAGYEQYF.

This clone was seen once. The chain uses TRBV30 and TRBJ2-2; maybe TRBD2 (6 bases). The V and J ends lost 2 bases and 9 bases respectively, with 13 bases between them. CDR1 is GTSNPN and CDR2 is SVGIG in the germline V gene (reference sequence). This CDR3 contains 13 residues. Here the CDR3 reads CAWSPGRLRELFF. CDR3 nucleotides: TGTGCCTGGAGTCCCGGGAGATTGCGGGAGCTGTTTTTT.

The genes are TRBV5-6 and TRBJ1-3; D not certain. Trimming pared 4 bases from V and 0 bases from J, leaving 11 bases between. Germline V lookup: CDR1 SGHDT, CDR2 YYEEEE. This CDR3 has 15 residues. CDR3 nucleotides: TGTGCCAGCAGCCTGGGCCTACTCTCTGGAAACACCATATATTTT. Residues: CASSLGLLSGNTIYF.

The V gene is TRBV3-1 (or the pseudogene TRBV3-2), the J gene TRBJ2-1, with 10 bases fitting TRBD2. From germline, CDR1 is LGHDT and CDR2 YNNKEL (reference sequence). The CDR3 loop spans 19 amino acids. J was trimmed by 0 bases and V by 1 base; bases with no gene match: 9. The CDR3 nucleotides read TGTGCCAGCAGCCAAGCGGGACTAGCGAGATATAACTCCTACAATGAGCAGTTCTTC. It yields the protein CASSQAGLARYNSYNEQFF.

The chain has TRBV28 and TRBJ2-1, with 11 bases that match TRBD2. Per the germline V gene, CDR1 is MDHEN and CDR2 is SYDVKM. The CDR3 is made up of 15 amino acids. V lost 8 bases, J lost 6 bases, and 9 bases stayed unmatched. The CDR3 is CASGDSGRALNEQFF. CDR3 bases: TGTGCCAGCGGGGATAGCGGGAGGGCCCTCAATGAGCAGTTCTTC.

V and J are TRBV19 and TRBJ2-1; D is perhaps TRBD1 (6 bases). Looked up from germline, CDR1 is LNHDA and CDR2 is SQIVND (reference sequence). The CDR3 covers 18 residues. V was shortened by 9 bases and J by 0 bases, with 24 bases between the two germline ends. The CDR3 here is CASRGVWTVSPSYNEQFF. The CDR3 DNA is TGTGCCAGCAGAGGAGTTTGGACAGTAAGCCCCTCCTACAATGAGCAGTTCTTC.

J is TRBJ2-5 and V is TRBV10-3; TRBD1 aligns across 9 bases. The CDR3 has 16 amino acids. Trimming removed 2 bases from V and 5 bases from J; junction bases left unmatched: 9. Germline V gene lookup returns CDR1 ENHRY and CDR2 SYGVKD. DNA for the CDR3: TGTGCCATCAGTGAGGGACAACAGGGGGCGAGGGAGACCCAGTACTTC. It encodes CAISEGQQGARETQYF.